This record concerns one T cell receptor beta chain sequence. Its specific antigen is unknown. Base qualities are not at hand, and no much larger clone is one base apart. Receptor amplification or capture employed multiplex PCR. The sequencer listed for this sample is Illumina HiSeq 4000. CDR3 regions were amplified by Arm-PCR with iRepertoire HTBI primers to construct TCR beta libraries. Gel purification was performed on PCR products prior to sequencing. The authors' pipeline ran thus. A total of fewer than 65 TRBV and approximately 13 TRBJ segments were identified across samples and were used for gene usage analysis of CDR3 amino acid clonotypes. Filtered high-quality paired reads were merged into contigs using COPE and FqMerger. Contigs were aligned with BLAST to IMGT TRBV, TRBD and TRBJ reference genes, and CDR3 was defined per IMGT. Clonotypes above 0.1% frequency were classified as highly expanded clones. Shannon entropy was used to measure repertoire diversity, and the Gini coefficient was used to measure V-J evenness. A clonotype was considered public if more than one individual shared it. Using fastp at Q25 and MiXCR, TCRdb reprocessed the public reads and kept productive beta chains. Under each unique CDR3 protein, matching rows form one entry showing the most common genes and DNA. The V and J calls and clone size are TCRdb's, not the authors'. This sample comprises over 450,000 distinct CDR3 sequences, about 22% of them detected only once. The leading ten clones occupy around 7% of the sample.

The sample comes from a study of regulatory T cells in long-lasting Graves disease (dated by TCRdb to 2020 to 2023). At the level of the whole study: Persistent Graves' disease was defined as persistently positive TSH receptor autoantibodies together with antithyroid drug treatment for over 5 years. Peripheral blood TCR sequencing and RNA sequencing compared persistent Graves' disease patients with newly diagnosed Graves' disease patients. The study was conducted in China and was registered as a clinical trial. A total of 33 samples underwent TCR sequencing: around 13 from persistent and roughly 20 from newly diagnosed Graves' disease patients. On average, persistent Graves' disease patients in the clinical cohort had been on antithyroid drugs for around 9.5 years.

CDR3 length: 15 amino acids, cysteine to phenylalanine. CDR3 DNA is the only sequence kept; it has 45 bases, read in frame from the first base. CDR1 and CDR2, looked up from the germline V gene, are SGHDN and FVKESK. The germline V and J ends show losses of 1 base and 4 bases respectively, and no gene match explains 5 bases of the junction. The time point label, read with the paper, signifies: persistent/refractory GD, antithyroid drugs over 5 years with positive TRAb. For both TCR sequencing and RNA sequencing, RNA was extracted from PBMCs using TRIzol. Graves' disease was diagnosed according to American Thyroid Association guidelines. Patients were recruited from an endocrinology department in Xi'an, China. From each patient, approximately 9 milliliters of peripheral blood was collected into an EDTA anticoagulant tube. Ficoll Paque Plus density gradient separation was used to isolate PBMCs, and no further T cell sorting was done. An Agilent 2100 Bioanalyzer and agarose gel were used to check RNA quality, and a NanoDrop 2000 was used to measure RNA concentration.

General conclusions and limits of the study: A larger number of public clonotypes was shared among persistent patients (approximately 2,500) than among newly diagnosed patients (around 970). Preferential use of TRBV28, TRBJ1-2 and TRBJ2-5 was observed in persistent disease, whereas TRBV20-1 and TRBJ2-1 were favored in newly diagnosed disease. Because the primary lesion, thyroid tissue, could not be accessed, the study looked at peripheral blood alone. Persistent Graves' disease patients showed lower TCR Shannon entropy and fewer highly expanded clones than newly diagnosed patients, suggesting clonal expansion. Sequencing and analysis were restricted to the TCR beta chain. The small sample size was acknowledged by the authors as a limitation that may reduce accuracy.

The source was peripheral blood mononuclear cells (PBMCs), collected when the disease was refractory, from a patient treated with antithyroid drugs. This clonotype was sampled from a female donor with Graves disease. The chain employs TRBV14 and TRBJ2-7, with 9 bases matching TRBD2. The CDR3 region: CASSQGAGGPYEQYF. The DNA sequence is as follows: TGTGCCAGCAGCCAAGGGGCGGGAGGGCCGTACGAGCAGTACTTC.